This T cell receptor beta chain was sequenced in a study of T-cell reconstitution after alpha-beta-depleted transplantation in children. The CDR3 covers 14 residues. The germline gives CDR1 MNHNS, CDR2 SASEGT. The V end lost 5 bases, the J end lost 3 bases, and 14 bases lay between the germline ends. Construction of the TCRbeta library involved unique molecular identifiers. TCRdb re-analysed the PCR reads in MiXCR, keeping a single row per CDR3 protein. The table records some 490,000 distinct CDR3 sequences, 9.5% to 15% of them present only once. This clonotype has a count of ten or more. The sample in question was PBMCs from the stem cell graft donor, obtained from the stem cell graft. The chain combines TRBV6-1 with TRBJ2-7; TRBD1 is a possible D gene (6 bases). This TCR came from a human donor who donated a stem cell graft to a child with combined immunodeficiency. The CDR3 loop reads CASSPDRTNYEQYF. CDR3 sequence (DNA): TGTGCCAGCAGTCCCGACAGGACGAACTACGAGCAGTACTTC.